This T cell receptor (beta chain) was recovered during a study of prognosis after radiotherapy for stage I lung cancer. This clonotype came up many times. There are 15 residues in the CDR3. From germline, CDR1 is GTSNPN and CDR2 SVGIG (reference sequence). V was clipped by 4 bases and J by 0 bases; unmatched bases: 5. The TCR beta CDR3 region was amplified from genomic DNA, with two rounds of multiplex PCR being used for the amplification. First-round PCR employed TRBV- and TRBJ-specific primers for each gene. TCRdb re-derived calls from the multiplex PCR reads in MiXCR, one entry per CDR3 protein. The sample includes around 30,000 distinct CDR3 sequences, 25% to 40% of them seen just once. A draw of 4.5 to 7.5 milliliters of peripheral blood took place at each of two time points.

The sequence came from a donor of 50 years or more with non-small cell lung cancer. Material: PBMCs, obtained before or after stereotactic body radiation therapy (not recorded which). The chain employs TRBV30 and TRBJ1-4, with TRBD1 matching over 7 bases. The CDR3 bases are TGTGCCTGGAATAGCGGACAGGCAACTAATGAAAAACTGTTTTTT. Translated, it gives CAWNSGQATNEKLFF.